What follows is one T cell receptor (beta chain) and its context. Its antigen is unidentified. The data are from a study of CD4 T cells in relation to SARS-CoV-2 and coronaviruses. Study-wide results and limits: Pre-pandemic and post-infection samples never came from the same donor. The assay detects memory recall responses, not culture-primed primary responses.

Germline V lookup: CDR1 SNHLY, CDR2 FYNNEI. The V end was cut by 7 bases, the J end by 0 bases, with 10 bases between. This CDR3 contains 14 residues. Sorted naive or memory CD4+ cells met CEF peptides for over 9 days. The protocol was immunoSEQ multiplex PCR, while the TCRdb copy is restricted to in-frame clones and leaves out a portion. The repertoire has around 28,000 clones, under 80% of them found once; the top ten carry 3.4%. This sequence was found in an adult with COVID-19. The chain links TRBV2 to TRBJ1-5; no firm D call. The sample was memory CD4+ T cells from PBMCs, cultured in vitro. The CDR3 nucleotides read TGTGCCAGCACGAATATCGGTAGCAATCAGCCCCAGCATTTT. It translates to CASTNIGSNQPQHF.